This record looks at one T cell receptor (beta chain) sequence and its context. Its specificity is unknown. V lost 4 bases and J lost 0, with 10 bases in between. The CDR3 has 16 residues. The data were taken from a study of T-cell memory formation after mild COVID-19. Findings and caveats of the study: Memory from before infection featured some responding clones, which suggests cross-reactive memory joined. Day 15 to 85 contractors were CD4/CD8 balanced; later expanders leaned CD4+.

TCRdb called the 5' RACE reads again in MiXCR, with one record for every CDR3 protein. The data contain roughly 600,000 distinct CDR3 sequences, 18% of them singletons. Source material: PBMCs or a T cell subset sorted from them (not recorded which). This clonotype was sampled from an adult woman who had mild COVID-19 (a few samples of this study predate the infection). Cell type and time point are not known. The chain couples TRBV12-3 or TRBV12-4 to TRBJ2-6, with no clear D. CDR3: CASSWGGRSGANVLTF. The CDR3 DNA is TGTGCCAGCAGTTGGGGTGGTCGCTCTGGGGCCAACGTCCTGACTTTC.